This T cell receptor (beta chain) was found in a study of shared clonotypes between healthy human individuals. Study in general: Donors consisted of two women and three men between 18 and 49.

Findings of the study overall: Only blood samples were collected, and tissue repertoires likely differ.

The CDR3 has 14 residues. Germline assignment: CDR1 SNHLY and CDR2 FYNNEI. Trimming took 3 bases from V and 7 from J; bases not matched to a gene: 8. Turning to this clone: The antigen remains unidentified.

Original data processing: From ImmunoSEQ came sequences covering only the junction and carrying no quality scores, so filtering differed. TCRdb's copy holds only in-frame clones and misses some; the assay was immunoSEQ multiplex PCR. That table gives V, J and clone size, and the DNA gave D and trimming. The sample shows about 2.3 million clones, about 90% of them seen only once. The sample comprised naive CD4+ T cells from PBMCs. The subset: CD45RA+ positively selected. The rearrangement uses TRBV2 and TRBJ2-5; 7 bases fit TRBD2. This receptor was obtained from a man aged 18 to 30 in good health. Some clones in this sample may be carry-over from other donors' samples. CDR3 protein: CASSDRRGEGTQYF. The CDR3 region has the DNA TGTGCCAGCAGTGATCGACGGGGGGAAGGGACCCAGTACTTC. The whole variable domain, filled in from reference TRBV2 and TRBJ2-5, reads EPEVTQTPSHQVTQMGQEVILRCVPISNHLYFYWYRQILGQKVEFLVSFYNNEISEKSEIFDDQFSVERPDGSNFTLKIRSTKLEDSAMYFCASSDRRGEGTQYFGPGTRLLVL.